These T cell receptor beta chains were read from a single sample in a study of T cells in Graves' hyperthyroidism and ophthalmopathy. TCRdb ran MiXCR on the multiplex PCR reads and lists one entry per CDR3 protein. The sample holds 500,000 to 800,000 distinct CDR3 sequences; just under 45% are singletons and the top ten take less than 9.5%. Sequencing was performed on peripheral blood or thyroid tissue (not recorded which). Every receptor here comes from an adult man with Graves' disease, either hyperthyroidism or ophthalmopathy (not recorded which). Each CDR3 is given with its conserved first and last residue. The D gene is left open where the match is weak. Some rows have no size entry. The others give once, few or many, or a class for an expanded clone.

j_call | clone_size | v_call | d_call | cdr3_aa | cdr3_nt
TRBJ2-5 | - | TRBV7-6 | TRBD1 | CASSLDRGAGTQYF | TGTGCTAGCAGCTTGGACAGGGGAGCAGGGACCCAGTACTTC
TRBJ1-1 | - | TRBV5-1 | - | CASNLEGGQNTEAFF | TGCGCCAGCAACTTGGAAGGGGGGCAGAACACTGAAGCTTTCTTT
TRBJ1-1 | many | TRBV6-6 | - | CASSYRVGTEAFF | TGTGCCAGCAGTTACCGGGTCGGGACTGAAGCTTTCTTT
TRBJ2-6 | - | TRBV7-2 | - | CASRRTAINTEAF | TGTGCCAGCAGACGGACCGCTATTAACACTGAAGCTTTC
TRBJ1-6 | - | TRBV2 | TRBD1 | CASRGTGGNNSPLHF | TGTGCCAGCAGGGGGACAGGGGGCAATAATTCACCCCTCCACTTT
TRBJ2-7 | few | TRBV9 | TRBD2 | CASRLTSGSSYEQYF | TGTGCCAGCAGATTGACTAGCGGGAGCTCATACGAGCAGTACTTC
TRBJ2-7 | - | TRBV7-9 | - | CASSPAAAPYEQYF | TGTGCCAGCTCACCAGCAGCGGCGCCCTACGAGCAGTACTTC
TRBJ2-7 | few | TRBV10-3 | - | CAISYMGEQYF | TGTGCCATCAGTTACATGGGCGAGCAGTACTTC
TRBJ1-1 | few | TRBV14 | - | CASSELKQMNTEAFF | TGTGCCAGCAGCGAGCTAAAACAGATGAACACTGAAGCTTTCTTT
TRBJ1-4 | once | TRBV25-1 | TRBD1 | CASSDRTGLEKLFF | TGTGCCAGCAGTGACCGGACAGGGCTTGAAAAACTGTTTTTT
TRBJ2-7 | few | TRBV7-9 | TRBD2 | CASRDSGGAYEQYF | TGTGCCAGCAGGGACTCCGGGGGGGCCTACGAGCAGTACTTC
TRBJ1-4 | many | TRBV7-8 | - | CASSLVDVGNEKLFF | TGTGCCAGCAGCTTAGTAGACGTCGGGAATGAAAAACTGTTTTTT
TRBJ2-5 | - | TRBV19 | - | CASSIFGETQETQYF | TGTGCCAGTAGTATCTTCGGGGAAACCCAAGAGACCCAGTACTTC
TRBJ2-2 | - | TRBV11-2 | TRBD2 | CASSLRAGGLDTGELFF | TGTGCCAGCAGCTTAAGGGCGGGGGGATTGGACACCGGGGAGCTGTTTTTT
TRBJ2-2 | - | TRBV29-1 | - | CSVEIMAGELFF | TGCAGCGTTGAAATAATGGCCGGGGAGCTGTTTTTT
TRBJ1-2 | - | TRBV5-8 | - | CASSQVGKGYTF | TGCGCCAGCAGCCAGGTGGGGAAGGGCTACACCTTC
TRBJ1-2 | - | TRBV7-8 | - | CASSSGPNGGYTF | TGTGCCAGCAGCTCCGGTCCTAACGGGGGCTACACCTTC
TRBJ1-6 | - | TRBV7-9 | TRBD1 | CAISGDRAGGNSPLHF | TGTGCCATCAGTGGGGACAGGGCCGGTGGCAATTCACCCCTCCACTTT
TRBJ1-2 | few | TRBV2 | TRBD1 | CASRGRQGSNYGYTF | TGTGCCAGCAGGGGAAGACAGGGTTCTAACTATGGCTACACCTTC
TRBJ1-1 | - | TRBV7-9 | - | CASSLALDYHEAFF | TGTGCCAGCAGCTTAGCGCTAGATTACCATGAAGCTTTCTTT
TRBJ1-5 | - | TRBV10-3 | TRBD1 | CAIRPGTGSVDYQPQHF | TGTGCCATCCGTCCCGGGACAGGGAGCGTCGATTATCAGCCCCAGCATTTT
TRBJ1-1 | many | TRBV25-1 | TRBD1 | CASSPGQSLMNTEAFF | TGTGCCAGCAGTCCGGGACAGAGCCTCATGAACACTGAAGCTTTCTTT
TRBJ1-5 | many | TRBV29-1 | - | CSVGGQPNQPQHF | TGCAGCGTTGGGGGGCAGCCTAATCAGCCCCAGCATTTT
TRBJ2-2 | few | TRBV20-1 | TRBD1 | CSARQGANGELFF | TGCAGTGCACGTCAGGGGGCCAACGGGGAGCTGTTTTTT
TRBJ2-5 | - | TRBV4-1 | TRBD1 | CASSLRQGLFSETQYF | TGCGCCAGCAGCCTCCGACAGGGTCTATTCAGCGAGACCCAGTACTTC
TRBJ2-3 | - | TRBV7-2 | - | CASSAHPGTSTDTQYF | TGTGCCAGCAGCGCCCACCCTGGGACCAGTACAGATACGCAGTATTTT
TRBJ1-1 | few | TRBV2 | - | CASSSDSTPNTEAFF | TGTGCCAGCAGTTCGGACAGTACCCCGAACACTGAAGCTTTCTTT
TRBJ1-2 | many | TRBV5-1 | - | CASSTLDHYGYTF | TGCGCCAGCAGCACCCTCGACCACTATGGCTACACCTTC
TRBJ2-2 | few | TRBV7-9 | - | CASRHRDPSRGTGELFF | TGTGCCAGCAGGCACCGGGACCCTAGCCGGGGCACCGGGGAGCTGTTTTTT